The 13 T cell receptor beta chains given below trace back to one sample, sequenced in a study of T cell responses to AZD1222 COVID-19 vaccine. Clones were sequenced by immunoSEQ multiplex PCR, and TCRdb holds only the in-frame ones, with some missing. The sample records roughly 180,000 clones, roughly nine tenths being singletons. The sequencing used peripheral blood, collected on day 0 of AZD1222 vaccination. All receptors derive from an adult in good health.

This rearrangement joins TRBV6-5 to TRBJ2-3; 8 positions agree with TRBD2. CDR3 length equals 16 residues. The junction had 6 bases not matched to a gene; V was cut back by 0 bases and J by 4 bases. Germline V gene lookup returns CDR1 MNHEY and CDR2 SVGAGI. The CDR3 reads CASSYSAGDPADTQYF. DNA of the CDR3: TGTGCCAGCAGTTACTCAGCGGGAGATCCCGCAGATACGCAGTATTTT.

The chain couples TRBV4-2 to TRBJ2-7, with D perhaps given as TRBD1 or TRBD2 (5 bases each). The CDR3 is 14 residues long. Looked up from germline, CDR1 is LGHNA and CDR2 is YNFKEQ. V lost 0 bases, J lost 4 bases, and 10 bases lay in between. The chain's CDR3 is CASSQDLGPYEQYF. The CDR3 DNA is TGTGCCAGCAGCCAAGATTTGGGACCATACGAGCAGTACTTC.

J is TRBJ2-7 and V is TRBV7-2, with 8 bases fitting TRBD2. The ends lost 4 bases at V and 1 base at J; junction bases unmatched: 12. Germline V gives CDR1 SGHTA, CDR2 FQGNSA. The CDR3 runs to 17 residues. CDR3 bases: TGTGCCAGCAGCTCCCCCCGCTCTAGCGGGTCTTCCTACGAGCAGTACTTC. Amino acids: CASSSPRSSGSSYEQYF.

The CDR3 nucleotides read TGTGCCTGGAGTTCGCGGACGACAGACGTTAACTATGGCTACACCTTC. It translates to CAWSSRTTDVNYGYTF. This chain uses TRBV30 with TRBJ1-2; maybe TRBD1 (5 bases). V shed 2 bases and J shed 1 base, with 17 bases lying between them. Germline V CDR1 and CDR2: GTSNPN, SVGIG (reference sequence). The CDR3 consists of 16 residues.

This sequence joins TRBV12-5 and TRBJ1-1, with a possible D match to TRBD1 (6 bases). CDR3 size: 14 residues. In germline, CDR1 is LGHNT, CDR2 FRNRAP. Trimming removed 5 bases from V and 5 bases from J, with 15 bases in between. CDR3 in amino acids: CASGPGQLGTEAFF. For the CDR3, the DNA is TGTGCTAGTGGTCCTGGACAGTTGGGGACTGAAGCTTTCTTT.

This rearrangement joins TRBV29-1 to TRBJ1-1; no clear D gene. Germline V gene sequence: CDR1 SQVTM, CDR2 ANQGSEA. The CDR3 has 13 residues. The ends were cut back, 8 bases at V and 0 bases at J, with 13 bases in the middle. The CDR3 region is CSFTDGMNTEAFF. CDR3 coding DNA: TGCAGCTTCACGGACGGCATGAACACTGAAGCTTTCTTT. Full variable domain (missing parts from reference TRBV29-1 and TRBJ1-1): SAVISQKPSRDICQRGTSLTIQCQVDSQVTMMFWYRQQPGQSLTLIATANQGSEATYESGFVIDKFPISRPNLTFSTLTVSNMSPEDSSIYLCSFTDGMNTEAFFGQGTRLTVV.

This clone was detected once. The gene calls are TRBV6-5 and TRBJ2-7, with no clear D. The CDR3 has 12 amino acids. Germline V gene lookup returns CDR1 MNHEY and CDR2 SVGAGI. The V gene lost 0 bases and the J gene lost 5 bases, with 5 bases spanning the gap. CDR3 protein: CASSYSEDEQYF. The DNA of the CDR3 is TGTGCCAGCAGTTACTCCGAGGACGAGCAGTACTTC.

The V call is TRBV2, the J call TRBJ1-2, with TRBD1 identical over 12 bases. Trimming removed 5 bases from V and 8 bases from J; junction bases left unmatched: 6. From germline, CDR1 is SNHLY and CDR2 FYNNEI. The CDR3 runs 14 residues. The CDR3 bases are TGTGCCAGCAGTCTCGGGACAGGGGGCCAGGGCTACACCTTC. It specifies CASSLGTGGQGYTF. Filled out from reference TRBV2 and TRBJ1-2, the complete variable domain reads EPEVTQTPSHQVTQMGQEVILRCVPISNHLYFYWYRQILGQKVEFLVSFYNNEISEKSEIFDDQFSVERPDGSNFTLKIRSTKLEDSAMYFCASSLGTGGQGYTFGSGTRLTVV.

The chain joins TRBV4-3 to TRBJ1-1; D might be TRBD1 (5 bases). CDR3 length equals 15 residues. The V and J ends lost 0 bases and 7 bases respectively, with 15 bases between them. The germline gives CDR1 LGHNA, CDR2 YSLEER. The DNA of the CDR3 is TGCGCCAGCAGCCAAGATCCGGGGGAGTACCGTGAAGCTTTCTTT. It encodes CASSQDPGEYREAFF.

The CDR3 is CATREVARGSPLHF. The CDR3 nucleotides read TGTGCCACCAGGGAGGTAGCTAGGGGGTCACCCCTCCACTTT. The rearrangement links TRBV15 to TRBJ1-6; tentative D call: TRBD1 (6 bases). Germline V lookup: CDR1 LNHNV, CDR2 YYDKDF (reference sequence). The ends were cut back, 6 bases at V and 10 bases at J, with 16 bases in the middle. The CDR3 is 14 residues long.

The rearrangement links TRBV5-1 to TRBJ2-7; 7 bases map to TRBD1. With V trimmed by 0 bases and J by 1 base, 4 bases remained unmatched. Germline V lookup: CDR1 SGHRS, CDR2 YFSETQ. This CDR3 has 15 residues. CDR3 loop: CASSLEGARSYEQYF. As DNA, the CDR3 is TGCGCCAGCAGCTTGGAGGGGGCGAGGTCCTACGAGCAGTACTTC.

The sample holds one count of this clone. The J gene is TRBJ1-3, the V gene TRBV19; D remains ambiguous. In germline, CDR1 is LNHDA, CDR2 SQIVND (reference sequence). V lost 1 base and J lost 0, with 7 bases in between. The CDR3 extends over 15 amino acids. The CDR3 coding sequence is TGTGCCAGTAGTATAGCCCGGGCCTCTGGAAACACCATATATTTT. Translating it yields CASSIARASGNTIYF.

DNA of the CDR3: TGTGCCAGCAGTGTTGAGGGACAGGAGGTTCAGCCCCAGCATTTT. It specifies CASSVEGQEVQPQHF. The chain combines TRBV2 with TRBJ1-5, with 8 bases fitting TRBD1. Germline assignment: CDR1 SNHLY and CDR2 FYNNEI. J lost 6 bases, V lost 4 bases, and 8 bases had no gene match. CDR3 length: 15 amino acids. Complete variable domain (other parts from reference TRBV2 and TRBJ1-5): EPEVTQTPSHQVTQMGQEVILRCVPISNHLYFYWYRQILGQKVEFLVSFYNNEISEKSEIFDDQFSVERPDGSNFTLKIRSTKLEDSAMYFCASSVEGQEVQPQHFGDGTRLSIL.